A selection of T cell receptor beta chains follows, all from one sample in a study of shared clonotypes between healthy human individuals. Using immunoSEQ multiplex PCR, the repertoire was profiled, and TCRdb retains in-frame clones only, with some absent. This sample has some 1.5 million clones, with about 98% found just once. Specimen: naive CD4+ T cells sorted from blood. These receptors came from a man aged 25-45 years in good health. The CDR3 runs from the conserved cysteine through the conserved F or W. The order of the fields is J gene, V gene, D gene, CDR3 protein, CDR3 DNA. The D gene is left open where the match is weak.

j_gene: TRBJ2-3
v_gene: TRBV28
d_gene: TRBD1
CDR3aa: CASSLYALDRVGQTDTQYF
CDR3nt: TGTGCCAGCAGTTTATACGCCCTGGACAGGGTAGGGCAGACAGATACGCAGTATTTT

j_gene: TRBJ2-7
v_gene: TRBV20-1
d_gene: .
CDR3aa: CSARPGAEQYF
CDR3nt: TGCAGTGCTAGACCCGGGGCCGAGCAGTACTTC

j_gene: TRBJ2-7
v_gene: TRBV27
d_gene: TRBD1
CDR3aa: CASKLTGARDEQYF
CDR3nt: TGTGCCAGCAAGCTCACAGGGGCCCGGGACGAGCAGTACTTC

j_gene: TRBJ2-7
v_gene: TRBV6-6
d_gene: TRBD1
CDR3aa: CASRQKQGEGNEQYF
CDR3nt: TGTGCCAGCAGGCAGAAACAGGGGGAAGGCAACGAGCAGTACTTC

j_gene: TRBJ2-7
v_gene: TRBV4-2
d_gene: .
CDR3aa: CASSQDSAGGSYEQYF
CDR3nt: TGTGCCAGCAGCCAAGATTCGGCAGGGGGGTCGTACGAGCAGTACTTC

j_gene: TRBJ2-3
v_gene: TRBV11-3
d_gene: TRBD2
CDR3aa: CASSLGIPRAGDTDTQYF
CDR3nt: TGTGCCAGCAGCTTAGGCATACCCCGTGCGGGAGATACAGATACGCAGTATTTT

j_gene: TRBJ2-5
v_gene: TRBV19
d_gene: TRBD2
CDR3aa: CASTKAGAPLETQYF
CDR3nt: TGTGCCAGTACTAAGGCGGGAGCGCCCCTAGAGACCCAGTACTTC

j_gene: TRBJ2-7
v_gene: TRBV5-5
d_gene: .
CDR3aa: CASSLAEREYF
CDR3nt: TGTGCCAGCAGCTTGGCCGAGAGGGAGTACTTC

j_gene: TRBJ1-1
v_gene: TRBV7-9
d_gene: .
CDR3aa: CASSLGQPNTEAFF
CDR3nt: TGTGCCAGCAGCTTAGGACAGCCGAACACTGAAGCTTTCTTT

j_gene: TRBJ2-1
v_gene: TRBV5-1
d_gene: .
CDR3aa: CASSTRPENEQFF
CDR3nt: TGCGCCAGCAGCACCCGGCCAGAAAATGAGCAGTTCTTC

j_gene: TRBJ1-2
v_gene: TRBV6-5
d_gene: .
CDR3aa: CASGRERYGYTF
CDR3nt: TGTGCCAGCGGGAGGGAGCGCTATGGCTACACCTTC

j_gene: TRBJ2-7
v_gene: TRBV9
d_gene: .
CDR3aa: CASSVDSGSSYEQYF
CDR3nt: TGTGCCAGCAGCGTAGATTCGGGCAGCTCCTACGAGCAGTACTTC

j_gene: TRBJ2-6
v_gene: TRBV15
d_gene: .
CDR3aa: CATSRDRPGSGANVLTF
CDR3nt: TGTGCCACCAGCAGAGATCGCCCGGGCTCTGGGGCCAACGTCCTGACTTTC

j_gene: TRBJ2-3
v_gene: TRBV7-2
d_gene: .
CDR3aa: CASSSYTDTQYF
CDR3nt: TGTGCCAGCAGCTCGTACACAGATACGCAGTATTTT

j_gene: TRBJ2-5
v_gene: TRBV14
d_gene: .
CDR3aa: CASSQVRETGGTQYF
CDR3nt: TGTGCCAGCAGCCAAGTTCGGGAGACAGGAGGGACCCAGTACTTC

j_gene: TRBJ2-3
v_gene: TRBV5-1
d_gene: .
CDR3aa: CASSLNGISTDTQYF
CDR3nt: TGCGCCAGCAGCTTGAATGGGATAAGCACAGATACGCAGTATTTT

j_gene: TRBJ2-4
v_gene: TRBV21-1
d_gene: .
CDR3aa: CASSPRGSKNIQYF
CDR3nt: TGTGCCAGCAGCCCTCGGGGTTCCAAAAACATTCAGTACTTC

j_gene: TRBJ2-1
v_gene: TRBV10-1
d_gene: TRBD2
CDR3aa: CASSETSGRPPLYNEQFF
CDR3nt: TGCGCCAGCAGTGAGACTAGCGGGAGGCCTCCTCTCTACAATGAGCAGTTCTTC

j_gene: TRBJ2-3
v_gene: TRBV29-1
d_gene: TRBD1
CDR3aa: CSAADRGTDTQYF
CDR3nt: TGCAGCGCCGCGGACAGGGGCACAGATACGCAGTATTTT

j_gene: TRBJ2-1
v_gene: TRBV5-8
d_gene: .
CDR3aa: CASSLVLSGPNEQFF
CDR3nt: TGTGCCAGCAGCTTGGTCTTGTCAGGGCCCAATGAGCAGTTCTTC

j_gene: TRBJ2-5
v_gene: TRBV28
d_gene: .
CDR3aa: CASSHGTFQETQYF
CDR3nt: TGTGCCAGCAGTCACGGGACATTCCAAGAGACCCAGTACTTC

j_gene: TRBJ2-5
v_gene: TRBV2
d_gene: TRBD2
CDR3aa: CASSGTSGKQETQYF
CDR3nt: TGTGCCAGCAGTGGGACTAGCGGAAAACAAGAGACCCAGTACTTC

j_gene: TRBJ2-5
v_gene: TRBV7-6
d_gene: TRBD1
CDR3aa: CASSLAARGQETQYF
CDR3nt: TGTGCCAGCAGCTTAGCGGCCAGGGGGCAAGAGACCCAGTACTTC

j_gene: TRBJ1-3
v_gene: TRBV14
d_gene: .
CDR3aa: CASSPQRPGNTIYF
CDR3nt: TGTGCCAGCAGCCCCCAACGACCAGGAAACACCATATATTTT

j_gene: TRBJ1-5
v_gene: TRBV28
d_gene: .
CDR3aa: CASRRTGYSNQPQHF
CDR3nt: TGTGCCAGCAGGCGAACGGGCTATAGCAATCAGCCCCAGCATTTT

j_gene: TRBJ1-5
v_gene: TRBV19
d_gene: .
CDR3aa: CASTPAFEGSGQPQHF
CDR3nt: TGTGCCAGTACCCCCGCGTTTGAGGGGTCGGGTCAGCCCCAGCATTTT

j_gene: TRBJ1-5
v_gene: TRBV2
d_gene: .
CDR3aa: CASSPGVGNQPQHF
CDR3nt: TGTGCCAGCAGCCCCGGAGTTGGCAATCAGCCCCAGCATTTT

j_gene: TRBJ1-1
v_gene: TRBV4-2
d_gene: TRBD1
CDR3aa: CASSHPQRTGLIRNTEAFF
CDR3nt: TGTGCCAGCAGCCATCCCCAAAGGACAGGTTTGATTCGGAACACTGAAGCTTTCTTT

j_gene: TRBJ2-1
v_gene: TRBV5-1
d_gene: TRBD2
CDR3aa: CASSSGLAGTEQFF
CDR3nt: TGCGCCAGCAGCTCCGGACTAGCGGGAACGGAACAGTTCTTC

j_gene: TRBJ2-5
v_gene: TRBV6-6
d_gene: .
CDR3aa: CASSYAQETQYF
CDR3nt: TGTGCCAGCAGTTACGCTCAAGAGACCCAGTACTTC

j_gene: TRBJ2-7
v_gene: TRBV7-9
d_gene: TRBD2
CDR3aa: CASSLLGDYSYEQYF
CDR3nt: TGTGCCAGCAGCTTATTAGGGGACTACTCATACGAGCAGTACTTC

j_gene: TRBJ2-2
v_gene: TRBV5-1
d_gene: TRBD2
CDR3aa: CASSLALAALTGELFF
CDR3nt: TGCGCCAGCAGCTTGGCACTAGCGGCCCTCACCGGGGAGCTGTTTTTT

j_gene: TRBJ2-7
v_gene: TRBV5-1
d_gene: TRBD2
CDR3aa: CASSPGIAGPSYEQYF
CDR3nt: TGCGCCAGCAGCCCCGGGATAGCGGGACCAAGCTACGAGCAGTACTTC

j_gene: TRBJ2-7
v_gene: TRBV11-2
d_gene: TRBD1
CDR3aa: CASSPGQGTYEQYF
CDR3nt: TGTGCCAGCAGCCCGGGACAGGGTACCTACGAGCAGTACTTC